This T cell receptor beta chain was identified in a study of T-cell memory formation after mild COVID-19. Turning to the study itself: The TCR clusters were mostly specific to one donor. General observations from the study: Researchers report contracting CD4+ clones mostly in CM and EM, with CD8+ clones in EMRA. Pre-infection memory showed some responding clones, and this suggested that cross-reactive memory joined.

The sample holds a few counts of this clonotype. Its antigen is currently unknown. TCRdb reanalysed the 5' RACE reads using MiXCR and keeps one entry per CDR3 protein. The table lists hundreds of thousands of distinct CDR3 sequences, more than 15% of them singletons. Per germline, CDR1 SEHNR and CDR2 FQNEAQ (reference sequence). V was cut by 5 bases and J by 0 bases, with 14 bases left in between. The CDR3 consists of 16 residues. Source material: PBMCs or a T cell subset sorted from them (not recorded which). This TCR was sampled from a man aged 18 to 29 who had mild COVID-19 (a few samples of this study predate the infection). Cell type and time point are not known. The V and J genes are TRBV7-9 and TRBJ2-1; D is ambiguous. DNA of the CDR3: TGTGCCAGCAGCCCCCGGGCGGCTAGCTCCTACAATGAGCAGTTCTTC. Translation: CASSPRAASSYNEQFF.